What follows is one T cell receptor beta chain and its context. Its specificity is not known. The sample belongs to a study of cytomegalovirus exposure and HLA in healthy donors. Whole-study results and caveats: A few chains tied to CMV proved CMV antigen-specific in vitro. A later analysis found first-cohort TCR clusters tended to co-occur in the 90 to 150 validation repertoires.

Germline V gene sequence: CDR1 GTSNPN, CDR2 SVGIG (reference sequence). CDR3 size: 13 residues. With 5 bases clipped from V and 4 bases from J, the junction kept 8 bases outside the gene matches. TCRdb's table, derived via immunoSEQ multiplex PCR, lists solely in-frame clones and lacks some. The sample has more than 65,000 clones, about 96% seen once; the top ten hold approximately 1.3%. Sequencing was done on a sample of PBMCs. The receptor was derived from a woman between 18 and 29 years old in good health and CMV-seronegative. The rearrangement uses TRBV30 and TRBJ2-7; the match to TRBD1 covers 7 bases. CDR3 in DNA: TGTGCCTGGGACAGGGTCGGTACATACGAGCAGTACTTC. Translated: CAWDRVGTYEQYF.